This TCR beta chain is drawn from a study of shared clonotypes between healthy human individuals. The run depth of the assay was deep. TCRdb's table, derived via immunoSEQ multiplex PCR, lists solely in-frame clones and lacks some. Of 1.5 million to 1.9 million clones in the sample, around 98% were seen once. Trimming stripped 0 bases from V and 3 bases from J, with 15 bases between. The germline CDR1 and CDR2 sequences are ENHRY and SYGVKD. The CDR3 has 16 amino acids. Study-level findings and limits: Roughly 5% of naive CD4 clonotypes were common to a handful of donors.

Comments on this clone: Its antigen is unidentified.

This TCR was sampled from a man aged 25 to 40 in good health. The V gene is TRBV10-3, the J gene TRBJ2-7; D gene unclear. Sequencing used naive CD4+ T cells sorted from blood. The subset: CD45RA+ positively selected. The CDR3 nucleotides read TGTGCCATCAGTGAGTCGACGACGGTACAGATCTACGAGCAGTACTTC. This codes for CAISESTTVQIYEQYF.